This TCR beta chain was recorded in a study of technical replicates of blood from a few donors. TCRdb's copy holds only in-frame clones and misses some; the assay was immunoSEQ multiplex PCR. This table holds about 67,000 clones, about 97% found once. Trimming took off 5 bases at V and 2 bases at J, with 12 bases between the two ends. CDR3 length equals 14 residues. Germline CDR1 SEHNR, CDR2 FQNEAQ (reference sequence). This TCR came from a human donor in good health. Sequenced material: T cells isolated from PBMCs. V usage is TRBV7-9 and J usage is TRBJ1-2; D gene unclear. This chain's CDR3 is CASSPDGRNYGYTF. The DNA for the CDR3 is TGTGCCAGCAGCCCCGATGGGAGGAACTATGGCTACACCTTC.